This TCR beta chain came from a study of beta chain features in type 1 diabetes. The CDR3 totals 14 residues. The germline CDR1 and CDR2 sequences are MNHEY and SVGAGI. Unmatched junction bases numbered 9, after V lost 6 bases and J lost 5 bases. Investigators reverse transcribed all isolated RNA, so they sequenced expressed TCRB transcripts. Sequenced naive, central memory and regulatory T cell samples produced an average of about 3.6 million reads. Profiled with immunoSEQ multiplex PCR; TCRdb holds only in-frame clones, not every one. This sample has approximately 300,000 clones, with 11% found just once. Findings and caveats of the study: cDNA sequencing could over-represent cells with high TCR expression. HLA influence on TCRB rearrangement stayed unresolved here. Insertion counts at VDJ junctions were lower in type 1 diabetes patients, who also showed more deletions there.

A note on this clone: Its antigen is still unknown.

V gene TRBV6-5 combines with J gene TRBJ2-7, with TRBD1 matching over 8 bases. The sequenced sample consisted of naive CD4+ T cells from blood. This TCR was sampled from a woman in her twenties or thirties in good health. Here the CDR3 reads CASSRGTGRNEQYF. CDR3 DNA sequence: TGTGCCAGCAGCCGCGGGACAGGAAGGAACGAGCAGTACTTC.